The sequence of this T cell receptor (beta chain) was determined in a study of blood T cell repertoires in COVID-19. The overall study: Specimens from acute and convalescent COVID-19 originated in the United States, Italy and Spain. T cells, B-cell-depleted T cells, or PBMCs supplied cDNA or gDNA.

Germline V gene sequence: CDR1 ENHRY, CDR2 SYGVKD. J was trimmed by 2 bases and V by 6 bases; bases with no gene match: 7. CDR3 length: 14 amino acids. Authors' methods: The assay estimated nucleated cells by amplifying reference gene primers. Method: immunoSEQ multiplex PCR; TCRdb's copy keeps in-frame clones and lacks some. That table furnishes V, J and clone size, whereas the DNA furnished D and trimming. The data show about 170,000 clones, with less than 90% seen just once and roughly 24% held by the top ten. The sequenced material came from peripheral blood. The V gene is TRBV10-3, the J gene TRBJ2-7, with 7 nucleotides matching TRBD1. This clonotype was obtained from a man aged 55-75 years with acute or convalescent COVID-19. In DNA form, the CDR3 reads TGTGCCATCAGCCAGGCAGGGGGAACCTACGAGCAGTACTTC. The encoded protein is CAISQAGGTYEQYF.